The clone carrying this T cell receptor (beta chain) was seen ten or more times. The sample comes from a study of blood T cells in healthy people across ages. The CDR3 consists of 15 residues. Germline V CDR1 and CDR2: MNHNS, SASEGT. V lost 0 bases to trimming and J lost 4 bases, with 13 bases between them. Total RNA amounts of at least 6 micrograms were extracted per sample. A J-beta primer mix and a sample-barcoded 5' primer were used in a second PCR of about 6 to 12 cycles. Samples each returned at least 2.5 million CDR3-containing paired-end reads. MiXCR was run by TCRdb on the 5' RACE reads, yielding one entry per CDR3 protein. Here the sample spans 650,000 to 700,000 distinct CDR3 sequences, about a third being singletons.

The receptor was derived from a woman of 80 years or more in good health. This chain uses TRBV6-1 with TRBJ2-7; the D is unclear. Sequenced material: blood. The CDR3 DNA sequence: TGTGCCAGCAGTGAAGCCGAGTCAGCACCGTACGAGCAGTACTTC. It codes for CASSEAESAPYEQYF.